This passage covers 8 T cell receptor beta chains from one sample sequenced in a study of memory CD4+ T cells and cytomegalovirus serostatus. Single viable CD3+CD4+CD8-CD45RO+ cells were sorted as the memory CD4+ T cells. Generated by immunoSEQ multiplex PCR, the TCRdb table keeps only in-frame clones and is missing some. The sample yields 55,000 to 75,000 clones, around four fifths seen once. The source material was memory CD4+ T cells from blood. These TCRs come from an adult in good health and CMV-seronegative.

The V gene is TRBV9, the J gene TRBJ2-5, with D perhaps matching TRBD2 (6 bases). Germline V gives CDR1 SGDLS, CDR2 YYNGEE. Trimming stripped 4 bases from V and 2 bases from J, with 12 bases between. The CDR3 runs 14 residues. In nucleotides, the CDR3 is TGTGCCAGCAGCCTAGGGACTTTACAAGAGACCCAGTACTTC. Translating gives CASSLGTLQETQYF.

The genes are TRBV5-1 and TRBJ2-1, with 8 nucleotides matching TRBD1. V was clipped by 7 bases and J by 0 bases; unmatched bases: 9. This CDR3 region has 16 residues. Germline V gene data show CDR1 as SGHRS and CDR2 as YFSETQ. This CDR3 is CASVADRGNSYNEQFF. As DNA, the CDR3 is TGCGCCAGCGTAGCTGACAGGGGCAACTCCTACAATGAGCAGTTCTTC. Complete variable domain (other parts from reference TRBV5-1 and TRBJ2-1): KAGVTQTPRYLIKTRGQQVTLSCSPISGHRSVSWYQQTPGQGLQFLFEYFSETQRNKGNFPGRFSGRQFSNSRSEMNVSTLELGDSALYLCASVADRGNSYNEQFFGPGTRLTVL.

The chain's CDR3 is CATSVQGGEKLFF. In DNA form, the CDR3 reads TGTGCCACCTCCGTGCAGGGGGGTGAAAAACTGTTTTTT. The chain uses TRBV19 and TRBJ1-4, with 7 bases that match TRBD1. This CDR3 comprises 13 residues. CDR1 is LNHDA and CDR2 is SQIVND in the germline V gene (reference sequence). Trimming cost V 10 bases and J 7 bases; bases outside gene matches: 9.

This rearrangement joins TRBV18 to TRBJ1-3; D gene unclear. This CDR3 region has 14 residues. The germline V gene has CDR1 KGHSH and CDR2 LQKENI. V was clipped by 3 bases and J by 7 bases, with 13 bases between them. As DNA, the CDR3 is TGTGCCAGCTCACCTCCGGCGCCGTCTAACACCATATATTTT. Translated: CASSPPAPSNTIYF.

The V gene is TRBV7-9, the J gene TRBJ2-1, with D perhaps TRBD1 (6 bases). This CDR3 comprises 16 residues. From germline, CDR1 is SEHNR and CDR2 FQNEAQ (reference sequence). Trimming took 2 bases from V and 6 from J, leaving 17 bases between them. CDR3 in amino acids: CASSLLGTRDRNEQFF. The CDR3, as DNA: TGTGCCAGCAGCTTATTAGGGACACGGGACCGCAATGAGCAGTTCTTC.

The chain links TRBV15 to TRBJ2-3; 7 nucleotides line up with TRBD1. The CDR3 extends over 15 amino acids. Germline lookup yields CDR1 LNHNV and CDR2 YYDKDF (reference sequence). The junction had 3 bases not matched to a gene; V was cut back by 3 bases and J by 0 bases. The CDR3 protein is CATSRVDRSTDTQYF. CDR3 sequence (DNA): TGTGCCACCAGCAGGGTGGACAGGAGCACAGATACGCAGTATTTT.

A note on this clone: This specimen includes other DNA sequences encoding the same CDR3. The chain links TRBV5-6 to TRBJ1-2; TRBD1 agrees at 11 bases. V shed 4 bases and J 4 bases; nucleotides not matched to a gene: 3. The CDR3 totals 14 residues. CDR1 and CDR2 from the germline V gene are SGHDT and YYEEEE. CDR3 coding DNA: TGTGCCAGCAGCCTCGGGACAGGGGGCTATGGCTACACCTTC. It yields the protein CASSLGTGGYGYTF.

This clone was seen a few times. V and J are TRBV25-1 and TRBJ2-7, with TRBD2 identical over 9 bases. The CDR3 is 14 residues long. V gave up 4 bases and J gave up 4 bases; unmatched junction bases: 5. Germline V gives CDR1 MGHDK, CDR2 SYGVNS. The CDR3 DNA reads as TGTGCCAGCAGTGGGTTAGCGGGGGAATACGAGCAGTACTTC. Amino acids: CASSGLAGEYEQYF.